These 14 T cell receptor beta chains share one sample of origin, sequenced in a study of response to subunit inactivated influenza vaccine. MiXCR was run by TCRdb on the RT-PCR reads, yielding one entry per CDR3 protein. The sample comprises 150,000 to 200,000 distinct CDR3 sequences, about 9.3% of which are singletons, and 9.5% to 13% rests with the top ten. The material was non-naive T cells sorted from PBMCs, obtained on the day of vaccination. Receptors were obtained from a man aged 45 to 65 who received an inactivated influenza vaccine.

This clonotype was recorded a few times. The V and J genes are TRBV20-1 and TRBJ2-1; 9 nucleotides line up with TRBD2. With V trimmed by 6 bases and J by 10 bases, 13 bases remained unmatched. Germline lookup yields CDR1 DFQATT and CDR2 SNEGSKA (reference sequence). This CDR3 is 14 amino acids long. The CDR3 region is CSAQGLAGYSEQFF. DNA of the CDR3: TGCAGTGCCCAAGGGCTAGCGGGATACAGCGAGCAGTTCTTC.

This clonotype was recorded many times. The gene calls are TRBV11-1 and TRBJ1-2, with D possibly being TRBD1 (5 bases). Germline V lookup: CDR1 SGHAT, CDR2 FQDESV (reference sequence). The ends were cut back, 5 bases at V and 8 bases at J, with 15 bases in the middle. This CDR3 has 13 amino acids. CDR3 bases: TGTGCCAGCAGCCCGACAGTCTCGGGAGGCTACACCTTC. Translation: CASSPTVSGGYTF. Variable domain in full (rest from reference TRBV11-1 and TRBJ1-2): EAEVAQSPRYKITEKSQAVAFWCDPISGHATLYWYRQILGQGPELLVQFQDESVVDDSQLPKDRFSAERLKGVDSTLKIQPAELGDSAMYLCASSPTVSGGYTFGSGTRLTVV.

The V and J genes are TRBV4-2 and TRBJ2-1; perhaps TRBD2 as D (5 bases). Germline V gives CDR1 LGHNA, CDR2 YNFKEQ. Trimming left V 0 bases short and J 9 bases short, with 18 bases between. This CDR3 has 16 amino acids. CDR3 residues: CASSQESSFGVGEQFF. CDR3 in DNA: TGTGCCAGCAGCCAAGAGTCTAGCTTTGGGGTCGGTGAGCAGTTCTTC.

This clonotype came up many times. The chain has TRBV28 and TRBJ1-2; possible D gene TRBD1, 6 bases. This CDR3 comprises 13 residues. Between the trimmed V and J ends, which lost 1 base and 7 bases, there was a span of 10 bases. The germline V gene encodes CDR1 MDHEN and CDR2 SYDVKM. The CDR3 sequence: CASSLSGDGGYTF. DNA for the CDR3: TGTGCCAGCAGTTTATCAGGGGACGGTGGCTACACCTTC.

This clonotype was counted between two and nine times. The V gene is TRBV7-9, the J gene TRBJ2-3; unclear D gene. Germline V lookup: CDR1 SEHNR, CDR2 FQNEAQ (reference sequence). The length of the CDR3 is 12 residues. Trimming left V 4 bases short and J 9 bases short, with 11 bases between. CDR3: CASSSPRRTQYF. CDR3 DNA: TGTGCCAGCAGCTCTCCTCGACGCACGCAGTATTTT. Together with reference TRBV7-9 and TRBJ2-3, the CDR3 gives the full variable domain: DTGVSQNPRHKITKRGQNVTFRCDPISEHNRLYWYRQTLGQGPEFLTYFQNEAQLEKSRLLSDRFSAERPKGSFSTLEIQRTEQGDSAMYLCASSSPRRTQYFGPGTRLTVL.

There are many counts of this clonotype. The CDR3 protein is CASSQDLGTRDTEAFF. CDR3 coding DNA: TGTGCCAGCAGCCAAGATTTGGGAACCCGAGACACTGAAGCTTTCTTT. The chain has TRBV4-2 and TRBJ1-1; D unresolved. Germline assignment: CDR1 LGHNA and CDR2 YNFKEQ. This CDR3 spans 16 amino acids. Trimming shortened V by 0 bases and J by 3 bases, and 14 bases separated the two germline ends.

This clonotype was seen more than once but under ten times. This chain joins TRBV7-6 and TRBJ2-3, with no clear D. Germline V lookup: CDR1 SGHVS, CDR2 FNYEAQ. V lost 3 bases and J 0 bases, leaving 10 bases between the germline ends. This CDR3 has 15 residues. In nucleotides, the CDR3 is TGTGCCAGCAGCTTTGACCCATCTAGCACAGATACGCAGTATTTT. Its translation is CASSFDPSSTDTQYF.

The CDR3 spells CASRSDDFSYEQYF. CDR3 DNA: TGTGCCAGCAGATCCGATGACTTTTCCTACGAGCAGTACTTC. V gene TRBV5-6 combines with J gene TRBJ2-7; D ambiguous. V lost 5 bases and J 1 base, leaving 13 bases between the germline ends. The CDR3 runs 14 residues. Germline CDR1 reads SGHDT; CDR2 reads YYEEEE.

The chain uses TRBV3-1 and TRBJ2-7, with D maybe TRBD1 (6 bases). Germline CDR1 and CDR2: LGHDT and YNNKEL (reference sequence). V lost 4 bases to trimming and J lost 2 bases, with 12 bases between them. The CDR3 runs 14 residues. This chain's CDR3 is CASSRLTGTYEQYF. The CDR3 nucleotides read TGTGCCAGCAGCCGCCTGACAGGAACCTACGAGCAGTACTTC.

The V and J genes are TRBV3-1 and TRBJ2-1; 13 nucleotides line up with TRBD2. This CDR3 has 19 amino acids. Germline CDR1 LGHDT, CDR2 YNNKEL (reference sequence). V gave up 0 bases and J gave up 4 bases; unmatched junction bases: 9. The CDR3 region has the DNA TGTGCCAGCAGCCAAGACTCTACCGGGACTAGCGGGATATACAATGAGCAGTTCTTC. It specifies CASSQDSTGTSGIYNEQFF.

This clonotype was picked up a small number of times. The V call is TRBV6-5, the J call TRBJ1-4; 7 nucleotides match TRBD1. CDR3 length equals 14 residues. Germline V gene data show CDR1 as MNHEY and CDR2 as SVGAGI. V lost 4 bases to trimming and J lost 5 bases; unmatched junction nucleotides: 4. The CDR3 DNA follows: TGTGCCAGCAGTTCCCACAGGGGAAATGAAAAACTGTTTTTT. Its protein product is CASSSHRGNEKLFF.

The sample holds many counts of this clonotype. CDR3 region: CASTGDPNTGELFF. DNA of the CDR3: TGTGCCAGCACCGGGGACCCGAACACCGGGGAGCTGTTTTTT. The chain is built from TRBV5-5 and TRBJ2-2, with D tentatively TRBD1 or TRBD2 (5 bases each). The CDR3 is made up of 14 amino acids. V was clipped by 6 bases and J by 0 bases, with 9 bases between them. From germline, CDR1 is SGHKS and CDR2 YYEKEE (reference sequence). The whole variable domain, filled in from reference TRBV5-5 and TRBJ2-2, reads DAGVTQSPTHLIKTRGQQVTLRCSPISGHKSVSWYQQVLGQGPQFIFQYYEKEERGRGNFPDRFSARQFPNYSSELNVNALLLGDSALYLCASTGDPNTGELFFGEGSRLTVL.

This clonotype was counted between two and nine times. This chain connects TRBV6-1 to TRBJ2-4; the D gene is possibly TRBD1 (6 bases). The V and J ends lost 10 bases and 0 bases respectively, with 19 bases between them. The V gene's germline CDR1 is MNHNS and CDR2 SASEGT. This CDR3 is built from 16 residues. The chain's CDR3 is CATKHASGEAKNIQYF. CDR3 nucleotides: TGTGCCACCAAACACGCATCAGGGGAAGCCAAAAACATTCAGTACTTC.

This clonotype occurred many times. V usage is TRBV7-6 and J usage is TRBJ2-3; 12 bases fit TRBD2. The length of the CDR3 is 15 residues. The germline V gene has CDR1 SGHVS and CDR2 FNYEAQ. V lost 4 bases, J lost 6 bases, and 5 bases stayed unmatched. The CDR3 protein is CASSWPSGRDDTQYF. The DNA for the CDR3 is TGTGCCAGCAGCTGGCCTAGCGGGAGGGACGATACGCAGTATTTT. Drawing the rest from reference TRBV7-6 and TRBJ2-3, the complete variable domain is GAGVSQSPRYKVTKRGQDVALRCDPISGHVSLYWYRQALGQGPEFLTYFNYEAQQDKSGLPNDRFSAERPEGSISTLTIQRTEQRDSAMYRCASSWPSGRDDTQYFGPGTRLTVL.